A single sample is the source of the 9 T cell receptor beta chains below, sequenced in a study of cytomegalovirus exposure and HLA in healthy donors. The PCR was carried out with 60 Vbeta primers and 13 Jbeta primers. Measured with immunoSEQ multiplex PCR; TCRdb has only the in-frame clones, and not every one. The sample lists about 73,000 clones; about 75% were seen once. The sequencing input was PBMCs. Receptors originate from a man in his sixties or seventies in good health and CMV-seronegative.

V is TRBV11-2 and J is TRBJ2-5, with D possibly being TRBD2 (6 bases). This CDR3 is 12 amino acids long. Per the germline V gene, CDR1 is SGHAT and CDR2 is FQNNGV. The germline V and J ends were trimmed by 1 base and 11 bases, with 11 bases remaining between them. The CDR3 nucleotides read TGTGCCAGCAGCTTAGCAATCCGGGAGCAGTACTTC. Residues: CASSLAIREQYF. Supplemented by reference TRBV11-2 and TRBJ2-5, the full variable domain reads EAGVAQSPRYKIIEKRQSVAFWCNPISGHATLYWYQQILGQGPKLLIQFQNNGVVDDSQLPKDRFSAERLKGVDSTLKIQPAKLEDSAVYLCASSLAIREQYFGPGTRLLVL.

The rearrangement links TRBV7-2 to TRBJ2-1; TRBD1 matches 11 bases. The CDR3 has 16 residues. The J segment lost 8 bases and the V segment lost 1 base, leaving 7 bases of the junction unmatched. Germline CDR1 SGHTA, CDR2 FQGNSA. This chain's CDR3 is CASSLGGQGALDEQFF. CDR3 nucleotides: TGTGCCAGCAGCTTAGGCGGACAGGGGGCTTTGGATGAGCAGTTCTTC. Together with reference TRBV7-2 and TRBJ2-1, the CDR3 gives the full variable domain: GAGVSQSPSNKVTEKGKDVELRCDPISGHTALYWYRQSLGQGLEFLIYFQGNSAPDKSGLPSDRFSAERTGGSVSTLTIQRTQQEDSAVYLCASSLGGQGALDEQFFGPGTRLTVL.

The chain uses TRBV7-9 and TRBJ2-1; D ambiguous. With 1 base removed from V and 5 bases from J, the gap between germline ends came to 6 bases. Germline assignment: CDR1 SEHNR and CDR2 FQNEAQ (reference sequence). This CDR3 is 13 amino acids long. DNA for the CDR3: TGTGCCAGCAGCTTAGTGGCCAACAATGAGCAGTTCTTC. The encoded protein is CASSLVANNEQFF.

This clone was observed a few times. V usage is TRBV5-1 and J usage is TRBJ1-2; 7 bases align to TRBD1. Germline trimming cut 3 bases from V and 8 bases from J; bases unmatched to any gene: 7. The length of the CDR3 is 13 residues. The germline V gene has CDR1 SGHRS and CDR2 YFSETQ. The CDR3 DNA reads TGCGCCAGCAGCTCGGACAGGCCCGGAGGCTACACCTTC. Translation: CASSSDRPGGYTF.

The V gene is TRBV27, the J gene TRBJ2-3; 8 bases fit TRBD2. The CDR3 has 14 amino acids. After removal of 4 bases from V and 2 bases from J, the junction contained 2 bases not matched to a gene. The germline CDR1 and CDR2 sequences are MNHEY and SMNVEV (reference sequence). CDR3 nucleotide sequence: TGTGCCAGCAGTTATAGCGGGGACACAGATACGCAGTATTTT. As protein: CASSYSGDTDTQYF.

The chain combines TRBV28 with TRBJ1-1, with 10 bases matching TRBD1. CDR1 is MDHEN and CDR2 is SYDVKM in the germline V gene. The CDR3 length is 15 residues. Trimming at V came to 6 bases and at J to 4 bases, leaving 8 bases not matched to a gene. CDR3 DNA sequence: TGTGCCAGCAGCCTCCCCCGGACAGGGGGCACTGAAGCTTTCTTT. Its protein is CASSLPRTGGTEAFF.

This chain uses TRBV5-4 with TRBJ2-3, with TRBD2 matching over 11 bases. Germline CDR1 is SGHNT and CDR2 is YYREEE (reference sequence). The CDR3 contains 17 residues. With 4 bases clipped from V and 6 bases from J, the junction kept 13 bases outside the gene matches. CDR3 in amino acids: CASSPKTSGVTHDTQYF. CDR3 nucleotides: TGTGCCAGCAGCCCAAAGACTAGCGGGGTTACGCATGATACGCAGTATTTT.

There are a few counts of this clone. The chain couples TRBV5-4 to TRBJ2-1; D may be TRBD2 (6 bases). Trimming removed 4 bases at V and 4 bases at J, with 9 bases between. Germline lookup yields CDR1 SGHNT and CDR2 YYREEE (reference sequence). CDR3 length equals 13 residues. CDR3 in amino acids: CASSPGGYNEQFF. In nucleotides, the CDR3 is TGTGCCAGCAGCCCCGGGGGTTACAATGAGCAGTTCTTC.

This clone was picked up a small number of times. This sequence joins TRBV6-5 and TRBJ1-1, with unresolved D. The CDR3 length is 12 residues. Trimming stripped 4 bases from V and 4 bases from J, with 7 bases between. Germline V gene lookup returns CDR1 MNHEY and CDR2 SVGAGI. DNA of the CDR3: TGTGCCAGCAGTTCTTCCGGCACTGAAGCTTTCTTT. It codes for CASSSSGTEAFF.